These T cell receptor beta chains were read from a single sample in a study of cytomegalovirus exposure and HLA in healthy donors. Sequencing used immunoSEQ multiplex PCR; TCRdb keeps in-frame clones, though not all of them. The sample lists about 160,000 clones; around 88% were seen once. Specimen: PBMCs. All receptors come from a woman aged 18 to 35 in good health and CMV-seronegative. CDR3s include the opening cysteine and the closing phenylalanine or tryptophan. The order of the fields is J gene, D gene, V gene, clone size, CDR3 protein, CDR3 DNA. The D gene is left open where the match is weak. Not every row has a clone size; where given, it reads once, few, many or a size class.

TRBJ1-5	TRBD1	TRBV4-1	.	CASSQYRGLTQPQHF	TGCGCCAGCAGTCAATACAGGGGGCTCACTCAGCCCCAGCATTTT
TRBJ2-2	.	TRBV4-1	.	CASSPLPPGVSGELFF	TGCGCCAGCAGCCCACTCCCCCCGGGAGTTTCCGGGGAGCTGTTTTTT
TRBJ2-2	TRBD2	TRBV4-2	few	CASSQDPASGVELFF	TGTGCCAGCAGCCAAGATCCCGCTAGCGGGGTCGAGCTGTTTTTT
TRBJ2-7	TRBD2	TRBV5-8	once	CASSLAVVAGVYEQYF	TGTGCCAGCAGCTTGGCCGTTGTGGCGGGAGTTTACGAGCAGTACTTC
TRBJ2-1	TRBD2	TRBV5-4	.	CASSSLSVGTRHVEQFF	TGTGCCAGCAGCTCGCTATCTGTAGGGACTAGACACGTTGAGCAGTTCTTC
TRBJ2-7	.	TRBV6-5	.	CASTLSQDLSYEQYF	TGTGCCAGCACTCTATCCCAAGACTTATCCTACGAGCAGTACTTC
TRBJ1-4	TRBD1	TRBV5-6	.	CASSWTGVNEKLFF	TGTGCCAGCAGCTGGACAGGAGTTAATGAAAAACTGTTTTTT
TRBJ1-1	.	TRBV30	.	CAWRVTLSTEAFF	TGTGCCTGGAGAGTAACCTTGAGCACTGAAGCTTTCTTT
TRBJ1-1	.	TRBV5-3	.	CARSLAPIYTEAFF	TGTGCCAGAAGCTTGGCCCCTATCTACACTGAAGCTTTCTTT
TRBJ2-3	TRBD1	TRBV19	.	CASLPQQGMTDTQYF	TGTGCCAGTTTACCCCAACAGGGGATGACAGATACGCAGTATTTT
TRBJ2-7	TRBD1	TRBV28	.	CASSLPPAGTGPYEQYF	TGTGCCAGCAGTTTACCCCCGGCCGGGACAGGGCCCTACGAGCAGTACTTC
TRBJ2-2	.	TRBV28	.	CAIRTANTGELFF	TGTGCCATCCGGACTGCAAACACCGGGGAGCTGTTTTTT
TRBJ2-7	TRBD2	TRBV2	.	CASQPWEGPNEQYF	TGTGCCAGTCAACCCTGGGAGGGTCCCAACGAGCAGTACTTC
TRBJ1-1	.	TRBV6-5	few	CASRSQANTEAFF	TGTGCCAGCAGGAGCCAGGCCAACACTGAAGCTTTCTTT
TRBJ1-1	.	TRBV4-2	.	CASSQVDRKNTEAFF	TGTGCCAGCAGCCAAGTCGACAGGAAGAACACTGAAGCTTTCTTT
TRBJ2-3	TRBD2	TRBV4-1	.	CASSPMGTSRSDTQYF	TGCGCCAGCAGCCCCATGGGGACTAGCAGGTCAGATACGCAGTATTTT
TRBJ1-2	TRBD1	TRBV5-1	.	CASSLGGGSGNYGYTF	TGCGCCAGCAGCTTAGGAGGGGGCTCGGGGAACTATGGCTACACCTTC
TRBJ2-3	TRBD2	TRBV11-2	.	CASSLGLAGLLTDTQYF	TGTGCCAGCAGCTTGGGACTAGCGGGGCTTCTCACAGATACGCAGTATTTT
TRBJ2-7	.	TRBV15	.	CATSTGGYEQYF	TGTGCCACCAGCACCGGAGGCTACGAGCAGTACTTC
TRBJ2-2	TRBD2	TRBV9	.	CASSVAGGGYANTGELFF	TGTGCCAGCAGCGTAGCCGGGGGGGGCTACGCGAACACCGGGGAGCTGTTTTTT
TRBJ2-3	TRBD1	TRBV10-3	.	CAIRSGTGRGDPSDTQYF	TGTGCCATCAGGTCCGGGACAGGTAGGGGTGATCCCTCAGATACGCAGTATTTT
TRBJ1-1	.	TRBV19	.	CASSIRRSNTEAFF	TGTGCCAGTAGTATTAGGAGATCGAACACTGAAGCTTTCTTT